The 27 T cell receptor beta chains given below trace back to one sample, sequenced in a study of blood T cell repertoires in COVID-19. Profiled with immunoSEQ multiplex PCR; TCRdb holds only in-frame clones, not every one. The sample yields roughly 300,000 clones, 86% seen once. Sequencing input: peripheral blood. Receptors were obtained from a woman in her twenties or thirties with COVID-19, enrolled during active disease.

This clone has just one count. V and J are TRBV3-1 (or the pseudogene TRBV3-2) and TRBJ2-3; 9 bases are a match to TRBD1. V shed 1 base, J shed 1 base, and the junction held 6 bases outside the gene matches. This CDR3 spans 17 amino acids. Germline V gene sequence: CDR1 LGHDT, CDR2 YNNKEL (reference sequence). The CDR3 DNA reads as TGTGCCAGCAGCCAAGGGTACAGGGGGCTTGGCACAGATACGCAGTATTTT. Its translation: CASSQGYRGLGTDTQYF.

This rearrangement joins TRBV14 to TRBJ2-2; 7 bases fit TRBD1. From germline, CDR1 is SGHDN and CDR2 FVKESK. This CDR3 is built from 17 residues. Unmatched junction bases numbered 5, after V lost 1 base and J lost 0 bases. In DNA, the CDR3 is TGTGCCAGCAGCCAAGGTATAACAGGGGCGAACACCGGGGAGCTGTTTTTT. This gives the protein CASSQGITGANTGELFF.

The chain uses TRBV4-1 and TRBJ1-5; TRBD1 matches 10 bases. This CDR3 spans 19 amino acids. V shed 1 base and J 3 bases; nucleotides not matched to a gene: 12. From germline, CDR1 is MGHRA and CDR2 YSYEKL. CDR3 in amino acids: CASSQGDRGPYGINQPQHF. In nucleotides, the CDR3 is TGCGCCAGCAGCCAAGGGGACAGGGGCCCTTACGGGATCAATCAGCCCCAGCATTTT.

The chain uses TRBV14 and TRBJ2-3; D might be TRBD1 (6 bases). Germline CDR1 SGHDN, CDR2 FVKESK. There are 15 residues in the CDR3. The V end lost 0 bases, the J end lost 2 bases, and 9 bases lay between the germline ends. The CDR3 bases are TGTGCCAGCAGCCAAGAGAGGGGGAACACAGATACGCAGTATTTT. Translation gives CASSQERGNTDTQYF.

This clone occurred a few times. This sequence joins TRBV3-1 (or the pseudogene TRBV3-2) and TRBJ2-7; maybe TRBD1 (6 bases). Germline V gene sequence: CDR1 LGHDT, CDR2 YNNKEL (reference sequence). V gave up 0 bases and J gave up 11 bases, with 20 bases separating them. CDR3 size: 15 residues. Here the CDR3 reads CASSQDGTPPPAEYF. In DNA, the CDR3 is TGTGCCAGCAGCCAAGATGGGACACCCCCACCGGCGGAGTACTTC.

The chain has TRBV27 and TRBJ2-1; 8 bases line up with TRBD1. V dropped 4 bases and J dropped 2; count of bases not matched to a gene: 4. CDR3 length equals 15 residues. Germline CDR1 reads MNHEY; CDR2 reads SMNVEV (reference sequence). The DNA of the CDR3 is TGTGCCAGCAGTTGGGGGGACAGGCCCTACAATGAGCAGTTCTTC. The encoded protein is CASSWGDRPYNEQFF.

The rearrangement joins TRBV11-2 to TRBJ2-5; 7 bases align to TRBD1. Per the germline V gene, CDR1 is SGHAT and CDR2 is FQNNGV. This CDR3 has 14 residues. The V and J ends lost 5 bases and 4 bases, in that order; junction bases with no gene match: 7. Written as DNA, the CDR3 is TGTGCCAGCAGCACCCGACAGGGTGGAGAGACCCAGTACTTC. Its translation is CASSTRQGGETQYF.

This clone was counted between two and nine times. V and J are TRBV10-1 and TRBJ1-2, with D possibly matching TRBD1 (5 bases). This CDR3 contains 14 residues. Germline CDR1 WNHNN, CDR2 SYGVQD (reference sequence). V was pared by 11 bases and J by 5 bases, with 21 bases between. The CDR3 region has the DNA TGCGCCCTTTGTACCACGACAGCAACTTATGGCTACACCTTC. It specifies CALCTTTATYGYTF.

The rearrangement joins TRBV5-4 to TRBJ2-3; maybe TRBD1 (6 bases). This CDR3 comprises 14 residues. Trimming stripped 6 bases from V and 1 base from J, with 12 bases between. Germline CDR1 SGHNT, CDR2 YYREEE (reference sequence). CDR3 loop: CASNQGSGTDTQYF. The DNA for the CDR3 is TGTGCCAGCAACCAGGGGTCTGGCACAGATACGCAGTATTTT.

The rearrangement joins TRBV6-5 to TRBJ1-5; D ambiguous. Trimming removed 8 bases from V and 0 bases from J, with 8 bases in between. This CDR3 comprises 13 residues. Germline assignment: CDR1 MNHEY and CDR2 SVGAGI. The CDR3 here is CASGGDSNQPQHF. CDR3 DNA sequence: TGTGCCAGCGGCGGGGATAGCAATCAGCCCCAGCATTTT.

The DNA for the CDR3 is TGTGCCACCAGCAGATGGGGACAGGGCGTAAACTATGGCTACACCTTC. Its protein is CATSRWGQGVNYGYTF. The V call is TRBV15, the J call TRBJ1-2; 9 bases match TRBD1. V lost 2 bases, J lost 2 bases, and 6 bases stayed unmatched. The CDR3 runs to 16 residues. Germline V gene data show CDR1 as LNHNV and CDR2 as YYDKDF (reference sequence).

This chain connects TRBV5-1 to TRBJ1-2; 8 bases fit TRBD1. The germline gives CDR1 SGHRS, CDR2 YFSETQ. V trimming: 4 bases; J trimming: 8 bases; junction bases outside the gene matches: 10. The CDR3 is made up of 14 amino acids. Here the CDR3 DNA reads TGCGCCAGCAGCCCAGACAGGGGCGGGCGAGGCTACACCTTC. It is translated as CASSPDRGGRGYTF.

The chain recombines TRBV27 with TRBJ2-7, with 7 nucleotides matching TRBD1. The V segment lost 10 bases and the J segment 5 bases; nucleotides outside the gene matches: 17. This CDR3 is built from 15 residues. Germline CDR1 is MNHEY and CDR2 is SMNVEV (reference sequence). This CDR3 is CATSLTGQFIDEQYF. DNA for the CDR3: TGTGCCACCTCATTGACGGGACAGTTCATCGACGAGCAGTACTTC.

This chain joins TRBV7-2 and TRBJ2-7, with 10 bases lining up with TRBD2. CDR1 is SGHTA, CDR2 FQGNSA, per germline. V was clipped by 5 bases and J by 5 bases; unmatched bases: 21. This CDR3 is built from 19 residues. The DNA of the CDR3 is TGTGCCAGCAGCCCCTATGTCGGGCTAGCGGGGGCGCCACTCGACGAGCAGTACTTC. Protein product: CASSPYVGLAGAPLDEQYF.

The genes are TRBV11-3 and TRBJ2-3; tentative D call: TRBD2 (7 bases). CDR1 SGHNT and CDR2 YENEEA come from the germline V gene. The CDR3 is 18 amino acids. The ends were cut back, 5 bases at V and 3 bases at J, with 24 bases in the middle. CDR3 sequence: CASSADDQGGGTTDTQYF. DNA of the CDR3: TGTGCCAGCAGCGCGGACGACCAAGGGGGAGGGACAACAGATACGCAGTATTTT.

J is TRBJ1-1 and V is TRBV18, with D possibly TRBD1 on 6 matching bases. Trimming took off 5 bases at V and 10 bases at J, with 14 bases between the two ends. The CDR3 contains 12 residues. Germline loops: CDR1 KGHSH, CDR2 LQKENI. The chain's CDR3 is CASSTRDTPAFF. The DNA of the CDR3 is TGTGCCAGCTCAACTCGGGACACACCAGCTTTCTTT.

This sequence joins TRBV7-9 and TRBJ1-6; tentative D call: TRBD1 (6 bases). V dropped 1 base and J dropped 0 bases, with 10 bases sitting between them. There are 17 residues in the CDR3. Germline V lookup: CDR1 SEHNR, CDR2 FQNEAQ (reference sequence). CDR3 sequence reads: CASSLEGHDSYNSPLHF. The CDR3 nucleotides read TGTGCCAGCAGCTTAGAGGGACACGACTCCTATAATTCACCCCTCCACTTT.

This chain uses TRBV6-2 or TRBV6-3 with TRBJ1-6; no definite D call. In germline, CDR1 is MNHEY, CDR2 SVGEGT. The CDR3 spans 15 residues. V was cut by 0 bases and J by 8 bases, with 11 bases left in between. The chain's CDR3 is CASSYSRRADSPLHF. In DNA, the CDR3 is TGTGCCAGCAGTTACTCCCGGAGGGCTGATTCACCCCTCCACTTT.

The CDR3 loop reads CATSRDYPSGDKALYNEQFF. The DNA for the CDR3 is TGTGCCACCAGCAGAGATTACCCTAGCGGGGATAAAGCCCTATACAATGAGCAGTTCTTC. V usage is TRBV15 and J usage is TRBJ2-1; 9 positions match TRBD2. The CDR3 is 20 amino acids. Germline assignment: CDR1 LNHNV and CDR2 YYDKDF (reference sequence). J lost 4 bases, V lost 0 bases, and 16 bases had no gene match. Looking up the rest from reference TRBV15 and TRBJ2-1 gives the full variable domain: DAMVIQNPRYQVTQFGKPVTLSCSQTLNHNVMYWYQQKSSQAPKLLFHYYDKDFNNEADTPDNFQSRRPNTSFCFLDIRSPGLGDTAMYLCATSRDYPSGDKALYNEQFFGPGTRLTVL.

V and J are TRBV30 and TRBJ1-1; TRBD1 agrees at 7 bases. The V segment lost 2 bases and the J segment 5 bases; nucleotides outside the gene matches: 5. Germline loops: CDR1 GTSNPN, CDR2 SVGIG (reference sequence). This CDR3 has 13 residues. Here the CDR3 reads CAWSWQGVTEAFF. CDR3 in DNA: TGTGCCTGGAGTTGGCAGGGGGTTACTGAAGCTTTCTTT.

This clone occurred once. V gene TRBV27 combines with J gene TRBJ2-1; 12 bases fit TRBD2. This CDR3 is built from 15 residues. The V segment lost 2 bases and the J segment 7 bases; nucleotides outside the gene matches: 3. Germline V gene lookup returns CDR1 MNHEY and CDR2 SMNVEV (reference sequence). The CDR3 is CASSLIGTSGNEQFF. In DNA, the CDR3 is TGTGCCAGCAGTTTAATAGGGACTAGCGGGAATGAGCAGTTCTTC.

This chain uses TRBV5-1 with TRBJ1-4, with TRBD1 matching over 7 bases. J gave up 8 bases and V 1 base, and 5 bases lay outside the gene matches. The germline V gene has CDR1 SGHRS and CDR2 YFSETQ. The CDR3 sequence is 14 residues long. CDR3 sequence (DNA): TGCGCCAGCAGCTTGAGGGGGCTCGGGGAAAAACTGTTTTTT. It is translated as CASSLRGLGEKLFF. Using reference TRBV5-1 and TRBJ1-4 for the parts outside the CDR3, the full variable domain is KAGVTQTPRYLIKTRGQQVTLSCSPISGHRSVSWYQQTPGQGLQFLFEYFSETQRNKGNFPGRFSGRQFSNSRSEMNVSTLELGDSALYLCASSLRGLGEKLFFGSGTQLSVL.

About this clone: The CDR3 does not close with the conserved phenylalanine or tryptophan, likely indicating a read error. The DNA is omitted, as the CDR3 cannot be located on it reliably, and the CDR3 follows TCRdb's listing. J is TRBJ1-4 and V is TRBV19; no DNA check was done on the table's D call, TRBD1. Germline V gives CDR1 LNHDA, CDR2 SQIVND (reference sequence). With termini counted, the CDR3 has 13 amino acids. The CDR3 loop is CASSVRGQNPYYS.

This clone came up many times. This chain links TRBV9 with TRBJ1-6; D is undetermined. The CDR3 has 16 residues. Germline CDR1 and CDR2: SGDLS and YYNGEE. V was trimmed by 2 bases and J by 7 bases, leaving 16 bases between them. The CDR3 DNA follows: TGTGCCAGCAGCGTGAGCCCGACGAGGCTGAATTCACCCCTCCACTTT. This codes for CASSVSPTRLNSPLHF.

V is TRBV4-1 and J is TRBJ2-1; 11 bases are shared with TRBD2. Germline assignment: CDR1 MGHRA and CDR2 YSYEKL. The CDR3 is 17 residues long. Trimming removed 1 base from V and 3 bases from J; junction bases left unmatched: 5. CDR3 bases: TGCGCCAGCAGCCAAGCCCGTCTAGCGGGGGGCTACAATGAGCAGTTCTTC. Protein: CASSQARLAGGYNEQFF.

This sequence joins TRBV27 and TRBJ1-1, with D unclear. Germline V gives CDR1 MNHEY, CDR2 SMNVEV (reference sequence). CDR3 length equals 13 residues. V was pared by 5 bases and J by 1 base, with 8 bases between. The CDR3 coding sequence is TGTGCCAGCAGTCGGGGTGGGAACACTGAAGCTTTCTTT. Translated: CASSRGGNTEAFF.

The CDR3 here is CASSERAGVSAEAFF. As DNA, the CDR3 is TGTGCCAGCAGTGAACGCGCCGGGGTGTCGGCTGAAGCTTTCTTT. The chain has TRBV2 and TRBJ1-1, with unresolved D. The CDR3 has 15 amino acids. The V end was cut by 2 bases, the J end by 6 bases, with 16 bases between. Looked up from germline, CDR1 is SNHLY and CDR2 is FYNNEI.